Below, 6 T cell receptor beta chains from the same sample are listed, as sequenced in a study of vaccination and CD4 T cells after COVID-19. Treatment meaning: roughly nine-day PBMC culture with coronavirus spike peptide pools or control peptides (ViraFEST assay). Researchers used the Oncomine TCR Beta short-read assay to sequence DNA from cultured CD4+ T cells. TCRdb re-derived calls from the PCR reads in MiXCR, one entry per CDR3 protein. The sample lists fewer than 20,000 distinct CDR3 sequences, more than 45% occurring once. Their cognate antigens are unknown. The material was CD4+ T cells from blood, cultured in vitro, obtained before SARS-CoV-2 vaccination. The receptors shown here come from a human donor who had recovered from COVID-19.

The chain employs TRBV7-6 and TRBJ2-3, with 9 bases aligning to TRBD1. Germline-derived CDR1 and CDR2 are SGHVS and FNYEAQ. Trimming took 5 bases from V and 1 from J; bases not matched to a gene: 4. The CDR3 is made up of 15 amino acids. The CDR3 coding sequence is TGTGCCAGCAGCCCGCGGACAGGGGGCACAGATACGCAGTATTTT. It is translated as CASSPRTGGTDTQYF.

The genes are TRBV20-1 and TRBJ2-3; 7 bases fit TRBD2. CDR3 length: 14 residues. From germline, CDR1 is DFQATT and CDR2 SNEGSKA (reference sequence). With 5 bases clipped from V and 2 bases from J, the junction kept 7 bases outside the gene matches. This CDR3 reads CSAPSGVLTDTQYF. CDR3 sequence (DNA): TGCAGTGCTCCAAGCGGGGTACTCACAGATACGCAGTATTTT.

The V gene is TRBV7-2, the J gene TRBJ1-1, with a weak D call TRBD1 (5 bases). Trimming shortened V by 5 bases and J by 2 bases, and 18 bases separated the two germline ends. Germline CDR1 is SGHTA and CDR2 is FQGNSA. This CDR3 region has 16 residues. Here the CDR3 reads CASSPRRPDRNTEAFF. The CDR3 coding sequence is TGTGCCAGCAGCCCGCGGCGCCCAGACAGAAACACTGAAGCTTTCTTT.

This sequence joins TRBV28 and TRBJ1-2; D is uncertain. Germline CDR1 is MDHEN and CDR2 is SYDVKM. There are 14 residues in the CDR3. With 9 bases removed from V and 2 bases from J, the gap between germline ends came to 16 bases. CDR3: CASDSTPLNYGYTF. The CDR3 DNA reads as TGTGCCAGTGACTCGACCCCCCTGAACTATGGCTACACCTTC.

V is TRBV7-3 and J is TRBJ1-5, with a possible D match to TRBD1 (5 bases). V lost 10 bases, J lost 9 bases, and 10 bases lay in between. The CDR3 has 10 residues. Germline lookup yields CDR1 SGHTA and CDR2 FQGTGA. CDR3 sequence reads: CAIGGWPQHF. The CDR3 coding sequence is TGTGCCATCGGGGGATGGCCCCAGCATTTT.

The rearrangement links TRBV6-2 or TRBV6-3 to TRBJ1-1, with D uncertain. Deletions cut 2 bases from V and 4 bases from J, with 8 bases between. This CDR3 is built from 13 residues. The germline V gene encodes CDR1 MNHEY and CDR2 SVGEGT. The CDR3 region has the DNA TGTGCCAGCAGTTACCCGGCTGGCACTGAAGCTTTCTTT. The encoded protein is CASSYPAGTEAFF.